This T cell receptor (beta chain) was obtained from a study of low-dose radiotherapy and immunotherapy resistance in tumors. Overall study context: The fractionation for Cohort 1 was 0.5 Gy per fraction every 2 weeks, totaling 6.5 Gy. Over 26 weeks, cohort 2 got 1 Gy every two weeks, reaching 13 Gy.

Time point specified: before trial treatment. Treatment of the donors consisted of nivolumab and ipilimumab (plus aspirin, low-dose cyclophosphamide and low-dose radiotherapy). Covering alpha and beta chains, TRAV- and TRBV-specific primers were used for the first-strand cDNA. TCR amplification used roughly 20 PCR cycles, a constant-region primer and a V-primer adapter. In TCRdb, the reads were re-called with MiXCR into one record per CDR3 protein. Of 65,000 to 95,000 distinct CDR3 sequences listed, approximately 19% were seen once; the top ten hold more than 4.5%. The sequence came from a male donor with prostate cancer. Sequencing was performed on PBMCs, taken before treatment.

The CDR3 is CAISEFDRGYEQYF. In DNA form, the CDR3 reads TGTGCCATCAGTGAGTTTGACAGGGGGTACGAGCAGTACTTC. This chain links TRBV10-3 with TRBJ2-7; 9 bases fit TRBD1. V was pared by 1 base and J by 4 bases, with 2 bases of the junction left unmatched. From germline, CDR1 is ENHRY and CDR2 SYGVKD. The CDR3 is 14 amino acids.